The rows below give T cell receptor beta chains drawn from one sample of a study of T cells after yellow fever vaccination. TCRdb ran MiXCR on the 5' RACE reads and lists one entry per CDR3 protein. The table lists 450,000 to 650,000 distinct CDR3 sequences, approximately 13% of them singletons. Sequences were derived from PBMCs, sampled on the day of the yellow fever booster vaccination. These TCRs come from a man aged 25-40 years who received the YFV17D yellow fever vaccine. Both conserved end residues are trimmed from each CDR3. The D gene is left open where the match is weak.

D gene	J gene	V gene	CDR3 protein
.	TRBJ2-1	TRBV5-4	ASSRPSGFGYNEQF
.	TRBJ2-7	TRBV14	ASSQGYTIGTYEQY
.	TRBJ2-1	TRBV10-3	AISGNPSSYNEQF
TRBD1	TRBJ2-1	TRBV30	AWSTGGVDEQF
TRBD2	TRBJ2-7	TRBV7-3	ASRRTSGIDEQY
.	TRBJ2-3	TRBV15	ATSRDQSSGLHTQY
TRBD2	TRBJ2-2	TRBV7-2	ASSLEAGVTGELF
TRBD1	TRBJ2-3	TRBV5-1	ASSKTGFLTDTQY
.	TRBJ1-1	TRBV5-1	ASSLESLVLGTEAF
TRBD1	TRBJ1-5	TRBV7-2	ASSPSGQGHQPQH
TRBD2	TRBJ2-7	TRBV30	AWMGSGTLRYEQY
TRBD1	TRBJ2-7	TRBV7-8	ASSKTGGLYEQY
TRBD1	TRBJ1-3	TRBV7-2	ASSPEVGQGAGNTIY
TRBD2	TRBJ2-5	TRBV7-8	ASTRTSGRLWETQY
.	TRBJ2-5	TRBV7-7	ASSLALAETQY
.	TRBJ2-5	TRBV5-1	ASSLAGNIQETQY
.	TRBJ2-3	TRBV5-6	ASSLGHPTDTQY
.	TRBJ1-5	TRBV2	ASSLDDSNQPQH
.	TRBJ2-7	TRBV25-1	ASSGGAGADAYEQY
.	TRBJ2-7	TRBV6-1	ASSQDPSPFYEQY
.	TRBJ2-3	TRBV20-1	SAALGGPDTQY
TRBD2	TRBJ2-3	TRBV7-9	ASSGLWGGADTQY
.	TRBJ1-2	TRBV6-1	ASGGYT